This entry features one T cell receptor beta chain sequence. This sample stems from a study of blood T cell repertoires in COVID-19. About the study: Collection of acute and convalescent COVID-19 samples took place in the United States, Italy and Spain. T cells, B-cell-depleted T cells, or PBMCs provided the cDNA or gDNA that served as material.

Trimming cost V 0 bases and J 5 bases; bases outside gene matches: 8. The CDR3 has 16 amino acids. Germline V lookup: CDR1 SGHVS, CDR2 FNYEAQ. Original data processing: It was from reference gene primer amplification that nucleated cell counts were estimated. Profiled with immunoSEQ multiplex PCR; TCRdb holds only in-frame clones, not every one. V, J and clone size reflect that table, while D and trimming were determined from the DNA. The sample carries more than 100,000 clones, 85% to 90% recorded once. The specimen was peripheral blood. This TCR was recovered from a man over 45 with active or convalescent COVID-19. The V call is TRBV7-6, the J call TRBJ2-5; 8 bases are a match to TRBD2. The CDR3 spells CASSLASGTGEETQYF. CDR3 nucleotide sequence: TGTGCCAGCAGCTTAGCTAGCGGGACCGGGGAGGAGACCCAGTACTTC.